Following are 21 T cell receptor beta chains from one sample sequenced in a study of blood T cell repertoires in COVID-19. Clones were sequenced by immunoSEQ multiplex PCR, and TCRdb holds only the in-frame ones, with some missing. The sample includes roughly 300,000 clones, 87% of them seen just once. Sequencing was carried out using PBMCs or T cells enriched from blood (not recorded which). The receptors here all came from a woman in her 30s who had recovered from COVID-19.

The chain uses TRBV6-1 and TRBJ2-2; TRBD1 matches at 7 bases. V lost 2 bases, J lost 3 bases, and 9 bases stayed unmatched. The CDR3 is made up of 17 amino acids. Looked up from germline, CDR1 is MNHNS and CDR2 is SASEGT. The CDR3 DNA reads as TGTGCCAGCAGTGAATACCGGGACAGCCTTTACACCGGGGAGCTGTTTTTT. Its protein product is CASSEYRDSLYTGELFF.

This chain connects TRBV7-9 to TRBJ2-5, with D maybe TRBD1 (6 bases). Germline V lookup: CDR1 SEHNR, CDR2 FQNEAQ (reference sequence). This CDR3 has 13 residues. The V and J ends lost 4 bases and 1 base respectively, with 7 bases between them. CDR3 residues: CASSSDSQETQYF. The CDR3 DNA reads TGTGCCAGCAGCTCGGACAGCCAAGAGACCCAGTACTTC.

This rearrangement joins TRBV10-1 to TRBJ2-3; no clear D. Trimming removed 2 bases at V and 2 bases at J, with 8 bases between. There are 14 residues in the CDR3. Germline assignment: CDR1 WNHNN and CDR2 SYGVQD (reference sequence). The CDR3 protein is CASSESRYTDTQYF. DNA of the CDR3: TGCGCCAGCAGTGAGAGTCGGTACACAGATACGCAGTATTTT.

This rearrangement joins TRBV28 to TRBJ2-7; maybe TRBD2 (5 bases). V was shortened by 3 bases and J by 3 bases, with 12 bases between the two germline ends. The germline gives CDR1 MDHEN, CDR2 SYDVKM. This CDR3 comprises 14 residues. The CDR3 DNA reads as TGTGCCAGCAGTTTGTCCGGGGAAAGCTACGAGCAGTACTTC. This sequence encodes CASSLSGESYEQYF. The full variable domain, with the rest looked up from reference TRBV28 and TRBJ2-7, is DVKVTQSSRYLVKRTGEKVFLECVQDMDHENMFWYRQDPGLGLRLIYFSYDVKMKEKGDIPEGYSVSREKKERFSLILESASTNQTSMYLCASSLSGESYEQYFGPGTRLTVT.

The chain carries TRBV4-1 and TRBJ2-3; 8 positions match TRBD2. The trim removed 1 base at V and 2 bases at J, leaving 5 bases unmatched. CDR1 and CDR2 from the germline V gene are MGHRA and YSYEKL. The CDR3 is 16 residues long. DNA for the CDR3: TGCGCCAGCAGCCAAGTATCGGGGGGGATCACAGATACGCAGTATTTT. Amino acids: CASSQVSGGITDTQYF.

The chain has TRBV29-1 and TRBJ2-1; 7 nucleotides match TRBD1. Germline V gene lookup returns CDR1 SQVTM and CDR2 ANQGSEA. CDR3 length equals 12 residues. The ends lost 4 bases at V and 4 bases at J; junction bases unmatched: 1. This CDR3 reads CSVGTGYNEQFF. In DNA, the CDR3 is TGCAGCGTTGGGACAGGTTACAATGAGCAGTTCTTC.

The V and J genes are TRBV28 and TRBJ1-6; D not certain. Trimming pared 6 bases from V and 7 bases from J, leaving 25 bases between. This CDR3 spans 18 amino acids. CDR1 and CDR2 from the germline V gene are MDHEN and SYDVKM. CDR3 residues: CASRVGPGKRVGNSPLHF. In nucleotides, the CDR3 is TGTGCCAGCAGGGTGGGCCCCGGGAAGAGAGTTGGGAATTCACCCCTCCACTTT.

This chain connects TRBV2 to TRBJ2-1; 7 positions agree with TRBD2. The J segment lost 9 bases and the V segment lost 8 bases, leaving 19 bases of the junction unmatched. The CDR3 contains 16 residues. CDR1 is SNHLY and CDR2 is FYNNEI in the germline V gene. The CDR3: CASGSLAGAFGGEQFF. The CDR3, as DNA: TGTGCCAGCGGGAGCTTGGCGGGAGCGTTCGGTGGTGAGCAGTTCTTC. Variable domain in full (rest from reference TRBV2 and TRBJ2-1): EPEVTQTPSHQVTQMGQEVILRCVPISNHLYFYWYRQILGQKVEFLVSFYNNEISEKSEIFDDQFSVERPDGSNFTLKIRSTKLEDSAMYFCASGSLAGAFGGEQFFGPGTRLTVL.

The table lists this clone with a count of one. The chain's CDR3 is CASSFTSGGANEQYF. DNA for the CDR3: TGTGCCAGCAGCTTTACTAGCGGGGGGGCAAACGAGCAGTACTTC. V and J are TRBV7-2 and TRBJ2-7; 13 nucleotides align to TRBD2. Germline V lookup: CDR1 SGHTA, CDR2 FQGNSA. V gave up 3 bases and J gave up 5 bases; unmatched junction bases: 4. The CDR3 has 15 residues.

The chain combines TRBV11-2 with TRBJ2-1; no clear D. V was shortened by 2 bases and J by 3 bases, with 14 bases between the two germline ends. From germline, CDR1 is SGHAT and CDR2 FQNNGV. There are 16 residues in the CDR3. The CDR3 DNA is TGTGCCAGCAGCTTACAGAGGTTATCCTACTACAATGAGCAGTTCTTC. Encoded protein: CASSLQRLSYYNEQFF.

The CDR3 coding sequence is TGTGCCAGCAGTCAACAGGGACGCACTGAAGCTTTCTTT. Its translation: CASSQQGRTEAFF. The J gene is TRBJ1-1, the V gene TRBV12-3 or TRBV12-4, with D possibly matching TRBD1 (6 bases). Trimming stripped 5 bases from V and 4 bases from J, with 11 bases between. CDR3 length equals 13 residues.

This clone was detected once. The genes are TRBV23-1 and TRBJ2-7; 9 nucleotides match TRBD1. TRBV23-1 is placed among ORFs of uncertain function. The CDR3 spans 17 residues. V lost 3 bases to trimming and J lost 1 base; unmatched junction nucleotides: 10. The CDR3 spells CASSQLLGQGISYEQYF. The CDR3 nucleotides read TGCGCCAGCAGTCAGTTACTAGGACAGGGGATTTCCTACGAGCAGTACTTC.

The chain uses TRBV29-1 and TRBJ2-7, with 11 bases matching TRBD2. Per the germline V gene, CDR1 is SQVTM and CDR2 is ANQGSEA. This CDR3 spans 12 amino acids. V was pared by 5 bases and J by 7 bases, with 4 bases of the junction left unmatched. The CDR3 here is CSVKGTSGEQYF. Written as DNA, the CDR3 is TGCAGCGTTAAAGGGACTAGCGGAGAGCAGTACTTC.

The chain uses TRBV10-3 and TRBJ1-3; 8 bases are a match to TRBD1. From germline, CDR1 is ENHRY and CDR2 SYGVKD. The length of the CDR3 is 16 residues. The V and J ends lost 6 bases and 0 bases, in that order; junction bases with no gene match: 7. CDR3: CAISDSRGLSGNTIYF. The DNA of the CDR3 is TGTGCCATCAGCGACTCCAGGGGGCTCTCTGGAAACACCATATATTTT.

J is TRBJ1-6 and V is TRBV6-5, with D perhaps matching TRBD1 (6 bases). The CDR3 covers 15 residues. The germline V gene has CDR1 MNHEY and CDR2 SVGAGI. The germline V and J ends were trimmed by 0 bases and 7 bases, with 10 bases remaining between them. The CDR3: CASSYSGGANSPLHF. DNA for the CDR3: TGTGCCAGCAGTTACTCGGGGGGGGCAAATTCACCCCTCCACTTT.

V and J are TRBV6-5 and TRBJ2-5; TRBD2 aligns across 8 bases. Trimming cost V 11 bases and J 0 bases; bases outside gene matches: 8. The CDR3 extends over 14 amino acids. Germline CDR1 reads MNHEY; CDR2 reads SVGAGI. CDR3 DNA sequence: TGTGCCTCCCGGGGGGGGTCGTACCAAGAGACCCAGTACTTC. Translated: CASRGGSYQETQYF.

CDR3 DNA sequence: TGTGCCAGCAGTTTTTTGGGGGCGGAGGCTTTCTTT. It translates to CASSFLGAEAFF. The chain carries TRBV28 and TRBJ1-1; a weak D match, TRBD1 (6 bases). The ends were cut back, 3 bases at V and 11 bases at J, with 13 bases in the middle. This CDR3 contains 12 residues. Germline V gene sequence: CDR1 MDHEN, CDR2 SYDVKM. Using reference TRBV28 and TRBJ1-1 for the parts outside the CDR3, the full variable domain is DVKVTQSSRYLVKRTGEKVFLECVQDMDHENMFWYRQDPGLGLRLIYFSYDVKMKEKGDIPEGYSVSREKKERFSLILESASTNQTSMYLCASSFLGAEAFFGQGTRLTVV.

This clone was found a few times. The chain has TRBV28 and TRBJ2-7; D is uncertain. The ends were cut back, 3 bases at V and 6 bases at J, with 9 bases in the middle. Germline lookup yields CDR1 MDHEN and CDR2 SYDVKM. The CDR3 totals 12 residues. The CDR3 here is CASSLALAEQYF. The CDR3 DNA sequence: TGTGCCAGCAGTTTGGCATTGGCCGAGCAGTACTTC.

V is TRBV10-3 and J is TRBJ2-1; 8 positions match TRBD1. The J segment lost 11 bases and the V segment lost 4 bases, leaving 4 bases of the junction unmatched. The V gene's germline CDR1 is ENHRY and CDR2 SYGVKD. CDR3 length: 12 amino acids. CDR3 coding DNA: TGTGCCATCAGTGCCGGACAGGGCAAGCAGTTCTTC. This codes for CAISAGQGKQFF.

The chain has TRBV19 and TRBJ1-2, with D possibly being TRBD1 (6 bases). V was cut by 5 bases and J by 5 bases, with 9 bases left in between. Germline assignment: CDR1 LNHDA and CDR2 SQIVND (reference sequence). The CDR3 has 12 residues. The CDR3 protein is CASSAQGYGYTF. DNA for the CDR3: TGTGCCAGTAGTGCCCAGGGGTATGGCTACACCTTC.

The J gene is TRBJ2-3, the V gene TRBV28; D ambiguous. The CDR3 sequence is 14 residues long. The ends were cut back, 6 bases at V and 2 bases at J, with 12 bases in the middle. The germline CDR1 and CDR2 sequences are MDHEN and SYDVKM. The CDR3 DNA reads as TGTGCCAGCAGCCTTAAGCAATCCACAGATACGCAGTATTTT. Protein: CASSLKQSTDTQYF.